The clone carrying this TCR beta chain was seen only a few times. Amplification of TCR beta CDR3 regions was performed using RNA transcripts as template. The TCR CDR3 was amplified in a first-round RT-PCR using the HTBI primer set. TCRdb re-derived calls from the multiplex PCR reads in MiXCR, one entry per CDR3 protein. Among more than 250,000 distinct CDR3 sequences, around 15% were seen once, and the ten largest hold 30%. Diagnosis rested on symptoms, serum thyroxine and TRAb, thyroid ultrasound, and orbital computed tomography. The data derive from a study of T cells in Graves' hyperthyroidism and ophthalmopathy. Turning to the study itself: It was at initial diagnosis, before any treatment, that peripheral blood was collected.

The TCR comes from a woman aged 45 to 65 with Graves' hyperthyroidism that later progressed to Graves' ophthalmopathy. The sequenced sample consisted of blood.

The CDR3 sequence: CAWTGVGGYTF. Here the CDR3 DNA reads TGTGCCTGGACAGGCGTTGGTGGCTACACCTTC. The genes are TRBV30 and TRBJ1-2; D not resolved. V was trimmed by 4 bases and J by 7 bases, leaving 10 bases between them. Germline V gene lookup returns CDR1 GTSNPN and CDR2 SVGIG (reference sequence). The CDR3 runs 11 residues.